This TCR beta chain was captured by sequencing in a study of blood T cell repertoires in COVID-19. Background on the study: From T cells, B-cell-depleted T cells, or PBMCs came the material, which was cDNA or gDNA.

Profiling relied on immunoSEQ multiplex PCR, and the TCRdb table lists in-frame clones only, not all of them. The sample includes 50,000 to 75,000 clones, 76% seen only once; the top ten take 45% to 65%. Many counts were recorded for this clone. The length of the CDR3 is 17 residues. Germline V gives CDR1 LGHDT, CDR2 YNNKEL (reference sequence). V was pared by 0 bases and J by 3 bases, with 17 bases between. This clonotype was sampled from an elderly woman with acute or convalescent COVID-19. The chain uses TRBV3-1 (or the pseudogene TRBV3-2) and TRBJ1-2; tentative D call: TRBD1 (5 bases). Specimen: peripheral blood. In DNA form, the CDR3 reads TGTGCCAGCAGCCAAGAGTGGCGCAGGGTTGAAGACTATGGCTACACCTTC. Amino acids: CASSQEWRRVEDYGYTF.